This T cell receptor (beta chain) was observed in a study of T cell responses to AZD1222 COVID-19 vaccine. General observations from the study: Recipients of two AZD1222 doses showed rising Spike-specific TCR breadth and depth.

The repertoire was sequenced with immunoSEQ multiplex PCR; TCRdb's copy has only in-frame clones and lacks some. The table records fewer than 110,000 clones, less than 95% of them present only once. In regard to this clone: Its matching antigen is unknown.

CDR3 length: 13 residues. V lost 2 bases to trimming and J lost 5 bases; unmatched junction nucleotides: 5. Germline V lookup: CDR1 GTSNPN, CDR2 SVGIG (reference sequence). V is TRBV30 and J is TRBJ2-7, with 8 bases matching TRBD2. This specimen was peripheral blood, taken on day 0 of AZD1222 vaccination. This TCR came from an adult in good health. CDR3 nucleotides: TGTGCCTGGAGTACAAGCGGGGGCAACGAGCAGTACTTC. It translates to CAWSTSGGNEQYF.